Each of the 30 T cell receptor beta chains below was sequenced from the same sample in a study of T cells in women clearing cervical HPV infection. Only in-frame clones appear in the TCRdb table, and some are missing; sequencing was by immunoSEQ multiplex PCR. The sample has about 39,000 clones. The sample consisted of blood buffy coat. Receptor source: a woman between 18 and 75 years old with a cervical HPV16 infection that either progressed to CIN3+ or cleared (not recorded which).

With respect to this clone: The read terminates 3 residues ahead of where the CDR3 ends, so the germline J gene completes it. This chain joins TRBV2 and TRBJ2-1; 8 nucleotides agree with TRBD2. This CDR3 spans 15 amino acids. Per the germline V gene, CDR1 is SNHLY and CDR2 is FYNNEI. Unmatched junction bases numbered 9, after V lost 4 bases and J lost 7 bases. CDR3 in amino acids: CASSGSGTRFNEQFF. The sequenced CDR3 bases are TGTGCCAGCAGTGGTTCTGGGACTAGATTTAATGAG.

Details on this clone: The read terminates 3 residues before the CDR3 end, so the remaining end is supplied by the germline J gene. V is TRBV18 and J is TRBJ1-1; 7 bases fit TRBD1. The V and J ends lost 2 bases and 4 bases, in that order; junction bases with no gene match: 10. The CDR3 has 16 residues. Germline lookup yields CDR1 KGHSH and CDR2 LQKENI. The part of the CDR3 DNA that was read is TGTGCCAGCTCACCAAGTAGAGGGGGCTTAACCACTGAA. Protein: CASSPSRGGLTTE. The whole CDR3 is CASSPSRGGLTTEAFF.

As regards this clone: The read ends 3 residues shy of where the CDR3 ends; the end is completed using the germline J gene. The same CDR3 also results from other DNA sequences found in this sample. This chain links TRBV7-3 with TRBJ2-5, with 10 bases lining up with TRBD1. The ends lost 1 base at V and 4 bases at J; junction bases unmatched: 3. The CDR3 extends over 15 amino acids. Germline V CDR1 and CDR2: SGHTA, FQGTGA. The sequenced part of the CDR3 DNA is TGTGCCAGCAGCTTAATGGGACAGGGGAGAGAGACC. Protein sequence: CASSLMGQGRET. The whole CDR3 reads CASSLMGQGRETQYF.

Notes on this clone: Sequencing ends 3 residues short of the CDR3 end; the germline J gene provides the rest. The rearrangement links TRBV3-1 (or the pseudogene TRBV3-2) to TRBJ2-1; D is perhaps TRBD2 (5 bases). CDR1 and CDR2 (germline): LGHDT, YNNKEL (reference sequence). Trimming cost V 1 base and J 4 bases, with 5 bases left between them. CDR3 length: 13 amino acids. The CDR3 spells CASSQGTYNEQFF. Incomplete CDR3 DNA: TGTGCCAGCAGCCAAGGGACTTACAATGAG.

About this clone: The read falls 3 residues short of the CDR3 end, and the missing part is taken from the germline J gene. The V and J genes are TRBV28 and TRBJ2-7; no definite D call. This CDR3 is built from 14 residues. Germline lookup yields CDR1 MDHEN and CDR2 SYDVKM. Between the trimmed V and J ends, which lost 2 bases and 2 bases, there was a span of 10 bases. Partial CDR3 DNA: TGTGCCAGCAGTTTACCAGAGAGAACCTACGAG. As protein: CASSLPERTYE. The CDR3, in full, reads CASSLPERTYEQYF.

Concerning this clone: The sequenced fragment ends 3 residues before the CDR3 boundary, so the rest is inferred from the germline J gene. The chain is built from TRBV5-1 and TRBJ2-3; 11 nucleotides align to TRBD2. V was clipped by 3 bases and J by 3 bases; unmatched bases: 6. CDR1 and CDR2 from the germline V gene are SGHRS and YFSETQ. This CDR3 region has 16 residues. The CDR3 bases that were read are TGCGCCAGCAGCTACATGACTAGCGGGGCGACAGATACG. Translating gives CASSYMTSGATDT. The whole CDR3 sequence reads CASSYMTSGATDTQYF.

Incomplete CDR3 DNA: TGTGCCAGCAGCTTAGGGCAGACTAATTCACCG. Protein sequence: CASSLGQTNSP. The CDR3 in its entirety is CASSLGQTNSPLFF. V gene TRBV7-9 combines with J gene TRBJ2-2, with D possibly TRBD2 on 5 matching bases. The read gets to within 3 residues of the CDR3 end, and the germline J gene fills in the rest. The CDR3 consists of 14 residues. Germline V gives CDR1 SEHNR, CDR2 FQNEAQ (reference sequence).

The CDR3 reads CASSKVRQETQYF. The CDR3 bases that were read are TGTGCCAGCAGTAAGGTCCGTCAAGAGACC. The chain recombines TRBV2 with TRBJ2-5; D call uncertain. The observed sequence ends 3 residues before the CDR3 terminus, with the missing tail filled in from the germline J gene. Trimming cost V 5 bases and J 2 bases, with 9 bases left between them. The CDR3 has 13 residues. Germline V gene lookup returns CDR1 SNHLY and CDR2 FYNNEI.

Concerning this clone: The read halts 3 residues ahead of the CDR3 end, with the missing end drawn from the germline J gene. The chain is built from TRBV18 and TRBJ1-2; 8 positions match TRBD1. The V gene's germline CDR1 is KGHSH and CDR2 LQKENI. This CDR3 has 15 residues. The CDR3 loop reads CASSLTGEGQNDYTF. The CDR3 DNA, read in part, is TGTGCCAGCTCACTGACAGGGGAGGGTCAGAATGAC.

About this clone itself: The DNA ends 3 residues before the CDR3 does, and the rest of the CDR3 is filled in from the germline J gene. The chain joins TRBV5-6 to TRBJ1-2; perhaps TRBD1 as D (5 bases). This CDR3 spans 14 amino acids. Germline V gene sequence: CDR1 SGHDT, CDR2 YYEEEE. The V end was cut by 0 bases, the J end by 3 bases, with 9 bases between. The CDR3: CASSLEGRDYGYTF. The sequenced CDR3 bases are TGTGCCAGCAGCTTGGAGGGCAGGGACTATGGC.

CDR3 loop: CASSPTLTGKGGYTF. Partial CDR3 DNA: TGTGCCAGCAGTCCGACTCTGACAGGGAAAGGTGGC. The rearrangement joins TRBV6-4 to TRBJ1-2; TRBD1 matches 7 bases. The read terminates 3 residues before the CDR3 end, so the remaining end is supplied by the germline J gene. The CDR3 loop spans 15 amino acids. Germline assignment: CDR1 MRHNA and CDR2 SNTAGT. V lost 5 bases and J lost 7; bases outside the gene matches: 13.

Remarks on this clone: With the read ending 3 residues before the CDR3 end, the germline J gene is used to fill in that end. The chain has TRBV5-6 and TRBJ2-2; D is unresolved. Germline-derived CDR1 and CDR2 are SGHDT and YYEEEE. The CDR3 sequence is 12 residues long. CDR3 sequence reads: CASSRYPLGLFF. CDR3 DNA (partial): TGTGCCAGCAGCCGCTACCCCCTTGGG.

As for this clone: The CDR3 extends 3 residues past the end of the read, so its final part is completed from the germline J gene. This sequence joins TRBV2 and TRBJ1-3; tentative D call: TRBD1 (6 bases). Germline V gene data show CDR1 as SNHLY and CDR2 as FYNNEI. Trimming took off 2 bases at V and 4 bases at J, with 9 bases between the two ends. This CDR3 spans 14 amino acids. The sequenced part of the CDR3 DNA is TGTGCCAGCAGTGAATGGGGGCTGGGAAACACC. It translates to CASSEWGLGNT. The full CDR3 is CASSEWGLGNTIYF.

Remarks on this clone: Read sequence stops 3 residues before the CDR3 end, and the germline J gene provides the missing end. The chain uses TRBV7-9 and TRBJ2-3, with 10 bases fitting TRBD2. Germline V gene lookup returns CDR1 SEHNR and CDR2 FQNEAQ (reference sequence). The CDR3 has 15 residues. V lost 5 bases to trimming and J lost 2 bases; unmatched junction nucleotides: 4. This CDR3 is CASSQGLADTDTQYF. CDR3 DNA (partial): TGTGCCAGCAGCCAAGGACTAGCGGACACAGATACG.

Worth noting for this clone: The read comes to an end 3 residues before the CDR3 does, leaving the germline J gene to fill in the end. The identical CDR3 is also encoded by other nucleotide sequences in the sample. The chain combines TRBV5-4 with TRBJ1-3, with D tentatively TRBD1 (6 bases). Trimming shortened V by 4 bases and J by 0 bases, and 11 bases separated the two germline ends. The CDR3 is made up of 15 amino acids. Germline assignment: CDR1 SGHNT and CDR2 YYREEE (reference sequence). The sequenced CDR3 bases are TGTGCCAGCAGCGTCGACAGGACCTCTGGAAACACC. Translation: CASSVDRTSGNT. The whole CDR3 is CASSVDRTSGNTIYF.

The sequenced CDR3 bases are TGTGCCAGCAGCTCCGGGGTATTTAGCACAGATACG. Translated: CASSSGVFSTDT. The full-length CDR3 reads as CASSSGVFSTDTQYF. V and J are TRBV5-6 and TRBJ2-3, with D possibly matching TRBD2 (5 bases). Read data end 3 residues before the CDR3 end; the end is taken from the germline J gene. The CDR3 is 15 amino acids. V lost 3 bases to trimming and J lost 0 bases, with 11 bases between them. In germline, CDR1 is SGHDT, CDR2 YYEEEE.

The part of the CDR3 DNA that was read is TGCGCCAGCAGCTTGGCCCGGGGGACCGGGGAG. It encodes CASSLARGTGE. In full, the CDR3 is CASSLARGTGELFF. V gene TRBV5-1 combines with J gene TRBJ2-2, with a possible D match to TRBD2 (6 bases). The read terminates 3 residues before the CDR3 end, so the remaining end is supplied by the germline J gene. This CDR3 contains 14 residues. V shed 0 bases and J shed 5 bases, with 8 bases lying between them. The V gene's germline CDR1 is SGHRS and CDR2 YFSETQ.

Notes on this clone: The missing CDR3 end, 3 residues past where the read stops, is filled in from the germline J gene. The chain has TRBV18 and TRBJ1-2; D might be TRBD1 (6 bases). Germline V gives CDR1 KGHSH, CDR2 LQKENI. The ends were cut back, 3 bases at V and 6 bases at J, with 11 bases in the middle. This CDR3 comprises 13 residues. The sequenced CDR3 bases are TGTGCCAGCTCACCGCAGGGGAACAATGGC. Protein sequence: CASSPQGNNG. The entire CDR3 reads CASSPQGNNGYTF. The complete variable domain, with remaining parts taken from reference TRBV18 and TRBJ1-2, reads NAGVMQNPRHLVRRRGQEARLRCSPMKGHSHVYWYRQLPEEGLKFMVYLQKENIIDESGMPKERFSAEFPKEGPSILRIQQVVRGDSAAYFCASSPQGNNGYTFGSGTRLTVV.

With respect to this clone: Read coverage stops 3 residues before the CDR3 terminus; the germline J gene supplies the remainder. V is TRBV7-9 and J is TRBJ2-1; 9 bases are shared with TRBD2. The CDR3 covers 14 residues. Germline CDR1 and CDR2: SEHNR and FQNEAQ (reference sequence). Losses at the gene ends were 9 bases for V and 4 bases for J; bases not matched to a gene: 7. The CDR3: CASRRAGGYNEQFF. CDR3 DNA (partial): TGTGCCAGTCGACGAGCGGGGGGTTACAATGAG.

Of note for this clone: The read finishes 3 residues shy of the CDR3 end, and the germline J gene is used to complete it. The chain has TRBV5-1 and TRBJ1-1; no firm D call. CDR3 length equals 14 residues. V was cut by 2 bases and J by 6 bases, with 14 bases left in between. Germline CDR1 is SGHRS and CDR2 is YFSETQ. CDR3 region: CASSFDTQTSEAFF. The CDR3 bases that were read are TGCGCCAGCAGCTTCGACACCCAAACGTCTGAA.

The sequenced part of the CDR3 DNA is TGCGCCAGCAGCCAAGATAGGCCTAGCACCGCTAGCACAGATACG. Its translation: CASSQDRPSTASTDT. In full, the CDR3 is CASSQDRPSTASTDTQYF. V usage is TRBV4-1 and J usage is TRBJ2-3; D might be TRBD2 (5 bases). The missing CDR3 end, 3 residues past where the read stops, is filled in from the germline J gene. Germline-derived CDR1 and CDR2 are MGHRA and YSYEKL. The CDR3 has 18 amino acids. Trimming stripped 0 bases from V and 0 bases from J, with 16 bases between.

Note on this clone: The CDR3 end lies 3 residues beyond the end of the read and is filled in from the germline J gene. The chain recombines TRBV4-2 with TRBJ2-5; D gene unclear. The CDR3 contains 16 residues. The V gene lost 0 bases and the J gene lost 1 base, with 12 bases spanning the gap. Germline CDR1 LGHNA, CDR2 YNFKEQ. CDR3 DNA (partial): TGTGCCAGCAGCCAAGATTCCCCTAGAGGCCAAGAGACC. Translated, it gives CASSQDSPRGQET. The entire CDR3 protein reads CASSQDSPRGQETQYF.

The CDR3 is CASRVSGLNEQYF. The part of the CDR3 DNA that was read is TGTGCCAGCCGAGTTAGCGGGCTCAACGAG. The chain recombines TRBV6-2 or TRBV6-3 with TRBJ2-7; 7 nucleotides match TRBD2. Read sequence stops 3 residues before the CDR3 end, and the germline J gene provides the missing end. This CDR3 is built from 13 residues. The germline V gene has CDR1 MNHEY and CDR2 SVGEGT. V lost 8 bases to trimming and J lost 5 bases; unmatched junction nucleotides: 9.

As to this clone: Coverage ceases 3 residues before the CDR3 finishes, and the germline J gene fills in the end. This chain connects TRBV18 to TRBJ2-3, with TRBD2 identical over 8 bases. This CDR3 has 15 residues. With 0 bases clipped from V and 4 bases from J, the junction kept 3 bases outside the gene matches. In germline, CDR1 is KGHSH, CDR2 LQKENI. CDR3 protein: CASSPPAGGADTQYF. CDR3 bases read: TGTGCCAGCTCACCACCTGCCGGGGGGGCAGATACG.

CDR3 sequence: CASKQIGTGGAEEDTQYF. The CDR3 DNA, read in part, is TGTGCCAGTAAACAAATAGGGACAGGGGGCGCGGAAGAAGATACG. The chain has TRBV19 and TRBJ2-3; 12 nucleotides align to TRBD1. The read ends 3 residues before the CDR3 terminus; that terminus is restored from the germline J gene. This CDR3 region has 18 residues. Trimming cost V 7 bases and J 5 bases; bases outside gene matches: 16. Germline V gene sequence: CDR1 LNHDA, CDR2 SQIVND (reference sequence).

Concerning this clone: A read error may produce the germline difference seen at one junction end. The read gets to within 3 residues of the CDR3 end, and the germline J gene fills in the rest. The sample carries other DNA sequences with the same CDR3. The V and J genes are TRBV7-9 and TRBJ1-3; D is possibly TRBD1 (6 bases). The germline V gene encodes CDR1 SEHNR and CDR2 FQNEAQ (reference sequence). This CDR3 is built from 13 residues. Partial CDR3 DNA: TGTGCCAGCATGACAGGCTCTGGAAACACA. It encodes CASMTGSGNT. The entire CDR3 protein is CASMTGSGNTIYF. Looking up the rest from reference TRBV7-9 and TRBJ1-3 gives the full variable domain: DTGVSQNPRHKITKRGQNVTFRCDPISEHNRLYWYRQTLGQGPEFLTYFQNEAQLEKSRLLSDRFSAERPKGSFSTLEIQRTEQGDSAMYLCASMTGSGNTIYFGEGSWLTVV.

On this clone: The read ends 3 residues before the CDR3 terminus; that terminus is restored from the germline J gene. The chain combines TRBV20-1 with TRBJ2-5, with TRBD2 matching over 8 bases. The CDR3 loop spans 13 amino acids. Trimming took 6 bases from V and 7 from J; bases not matched to a gene: 10. Germline V gene sequence: CDR1 DFQATT, CDR2 SNEGSKA (reference sequence). Incomplete CDR3 DNA: TGCAGTGCAAAACTTAGCGGGAAGGGGACC. The encoded protein is CSAKLSGKGT. Given in full, the CDR3 is CSAKLSGKGTQYF.

To note about this clone: The missing CDR3 end, 3 residues past where the read stops, is filled in from the germline J gene. This same CDR3 is encoded by further DNA sequences in the sample. This chain links TRBV6-2 or TRBV6-3 with TRBJ2-1; maybe TRBD2 (6 bases). The germline V gene encodes CDR1 MNHEY and CDR2 SVGEGT. The CDR3 is 15 amino acids. V lost 6 bases and J lost 6, with 18 bases in between. The covered CDR3 bases are TGTGCCAGCAGCTCGATCCCCGGAGCGGGCAATGAG. Amino acids: CASSSIPGAGNE. The entire CDR3 is CASSSIPGAGNEQFF.

Concerning this clone: An end of the junction differs from the germline gene, which may be a read error. The CDR3 end falls 3 residues outside the read, so it is completed with the germline J gene. Additional DNA sequences in this sample encode the identical CDR3. The V call is TRBV7-9, the J call TRBJ1-3; a weak D match, TRBD1 (5 bases). Germline V gene lookup returns CDR1 SEHNR and CDR2 FQNEAQ (reference sequence). The CDR3 consists of 15 residues. The part of the CDR3 DNA that was read is TGTGCCAGCAGCTTCTTTATCACGGGGGGAAACACT. It is translated as CASSFFITGGNT. The complete CDR3 reads CASSFFITGGNTIYF.

Of note for this clone: Coverage ceases 3 residues before the CDR3 finishes, and the germline J gene fills in the end. This chain links TRBV20-1 with TRBJ1-4; tentative D call: TRBD1 (5 bases). The germline gives CDR1 DFQATT, CDR2 SNEGSKA (reference sequence). Trimming left V 6 bases short and J 4 bases short, with 12 bases between. The CDR3 is made up of 13 amino acids. This CDR3 is CSAAGDSNEKLFF. CDR3 bases read: TGCAGTGCCGCAGGCGACAGTAATGAAAAA.